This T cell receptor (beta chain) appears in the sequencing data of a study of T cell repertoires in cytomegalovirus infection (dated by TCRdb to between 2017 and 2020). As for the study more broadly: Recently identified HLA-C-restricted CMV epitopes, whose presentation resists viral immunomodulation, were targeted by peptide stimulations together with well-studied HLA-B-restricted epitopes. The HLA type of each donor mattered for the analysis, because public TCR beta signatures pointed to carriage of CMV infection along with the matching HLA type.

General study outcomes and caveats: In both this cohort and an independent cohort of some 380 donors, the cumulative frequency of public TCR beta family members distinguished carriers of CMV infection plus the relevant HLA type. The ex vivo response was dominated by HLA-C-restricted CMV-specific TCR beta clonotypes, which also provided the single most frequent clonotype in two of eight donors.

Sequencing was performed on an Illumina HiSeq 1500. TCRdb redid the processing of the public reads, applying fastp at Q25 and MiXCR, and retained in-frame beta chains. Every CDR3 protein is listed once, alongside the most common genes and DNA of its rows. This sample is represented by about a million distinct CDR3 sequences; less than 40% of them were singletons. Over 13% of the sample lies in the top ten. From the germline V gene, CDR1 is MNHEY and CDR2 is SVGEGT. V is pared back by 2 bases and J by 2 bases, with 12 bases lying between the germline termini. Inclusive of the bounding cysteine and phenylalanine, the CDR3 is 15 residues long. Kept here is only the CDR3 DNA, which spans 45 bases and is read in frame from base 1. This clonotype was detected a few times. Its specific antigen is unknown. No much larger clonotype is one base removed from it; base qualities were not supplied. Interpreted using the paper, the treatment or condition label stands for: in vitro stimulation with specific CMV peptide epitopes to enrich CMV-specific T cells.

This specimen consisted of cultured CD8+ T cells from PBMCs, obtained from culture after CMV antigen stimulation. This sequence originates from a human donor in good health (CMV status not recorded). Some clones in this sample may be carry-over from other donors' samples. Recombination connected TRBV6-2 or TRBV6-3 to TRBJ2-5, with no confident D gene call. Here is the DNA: TGTGCCAGCAGTTACCTGGCCGCACGACAAGAGACCCAGTACTTC. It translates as CASSYLAARQETQYF.